This T cell receptor (beta chain) was recovered during a study of shared clonotypes between healthy human individuals. About the study: The study enrolled a couple of women and three men aged 18 to 49.

Study conclusions and caveats: Several donors showed sharing of approximately 5% of naive CD4 clonotypes.

This clone is a singleton in its sample. What it recognizes is unknown. V was pared by 6 bases and J by 4 bases, with 2 bases of the junction left unmatched. The CDR3 covers 12 residues. Germline V CDR1 and CDR2: MNHEY, SVGAGI. Using about 190 ng DNA, about 29,000 T cell genomes, the sorted-subset replicate PCRs were run. The assay was immunoSEQ multiplex PCR, and TCRdb's table has in-frame clones only and misses some. The table has some 2.1 million clones, approximately 94% seen once. CD45RO-negative, CCR7-positively selected cells formed the naive CD8 fraction, excluding terminally differentiated effector memory CD45RA+ cells. Each of the donors was a healthy adult who was HIV-negative and had not had a recent acute infection or vaccination.

What was sequenced was naive CD8+ T cells sorted from blood. This clonotype was sampled from a man aged 18 to 29 in good health. This chain joins TRBV6-5 and TRBJ2-7, with TRBD2 matching over 8 bases. The DNA of the CDR3 is TGTGCCAGCAGCATAGCGGGATACGAGCAGTACTTC. It translates to CASSIAGYEQYF.